This passage covers 8 T cell receptor beta chains from one sample sequenced in a study of control samples from healthy donors and cancer patients. The assay was immunoSEQ multiplex PCR, and TCRdb's table has in-frame clones only and misses some. The sample yields approximately 150,000 clones, about 90% seen once. Sequencing used blood. These TCRs come from a man in his thirties or forties in good health.

The chain employs TRBV20-1 and TRBJ2-4, with D unclear. The CDR3 totals 11 residues. The germline gives CDR1 DFQATT, CDR2 SNEGSKA (reference sequence). V lost 0 bases, J lost 6 bases, and 3 bases lay in between. CDR3 coding DNA: TGCAGTGCTAGAGAGTCAAACATTCAGTACTTC. It codes for CSARESNIQYF.

This clone appeared a single time. The CDR3 sequence: CASSARSGGASEQYF. The DNA for the CDR3 is TGTGCCAGTAGCGCCCGGAGCGGGGGGGCTTCCGAGCAGTACTTC. The genes are TRBV19 and TRBJ2-7; 10 nucleotides align to TRBD2. CDR3 length: 15 residues. Germline CDR1 and CDR2: LNHDA and SQIVND (reference sequence). V was pared by 6 bases and J by 6 bases, with 11 bases of the junction left unmatched.

This chain joins TRBV23-1 and TRBJ1-3, with D uncertain. TRBV23-1 is recorded as an ORF, its role being uncertain. V lost 6 bases, J lost 0 bases, and 12 bases lay in between. The CDR3 extends over 15 amino acids. Here the CDR3 reads CASSLRSPSGNTIYF. In nucleotides, the CDR3 is TGCGCCAGCAGCTTAAGGAGTCCCTCTGGAAACACCATATATTTT.

CDR3 coding DNA: TGTGCCAGCAGCCTGGTGGGGAGGGAGAATCAGCCCCAGCATTTT. It yields the protein CASSLVGRENQPQHF. This chain links TRBV28 with TRBJ1-5, with unresolved D. The V end was cut by 6 bases, the J end by 4 bases, with 16 bases between. The CDR3 has 15 amino acids. Looked up from germline, CDR1 is MDHEN and CDR2 is SYDVKM.

This chain connects TRBV28 to TRBJ2-7; D call uncertain. Trimming stripped 2 bases from V and 0 bases from J, with 23 bases between. The CDR3 is 19 amino acids. CDR1 is MDHEN, CDR2 SYDVKM, per germline. CDR3 amino acids: CASSLHKQTYGWSSYEQYF. Written as DNA, the CDR3 is TGTGCCAGCAGTTTACACAAACAAACTTACGGTTGGAGCTCCTACGAGCAGTACTTC.

This chain uses TRBV29-1 with TRBJ1-2, with TRBD1 identical over 9 bases. CDR3 length: 14 residues. Germline V gene sequence: CDR1 SQVTM, CDR2 ANQGSEA. J lost 6 bases, V lost 3 bases, and 8 bases had no gene match. As DNA, the CDR3 is TGCAGCGTTGATTACACCGGGACAGGGAATGGCTACACCTTC. Encoded protein: CSVDYTGTGNGYTF.

This sequence joins TRBV5-1 and TRBJ2-7, with D possibly being TRBD1 (6 bases). This CDR3 has 13 amino acids. Germline CDR1 and CDR2: SGHRS and YFSETQ. The ends were cut back, 0 bases at V and 6 bases at J, with 10 bases in the middle. DNA of the CDR3: TGCGCCAGCAGCTTGGCCAAAGGGGGCGAGCAGTACTTC. This encodes CASSLAKGGEQYF. Full variable domain (rest looked up from reference TRBV5-1 and TRBJ2-7): KAGVTQTPRYLIKTRGQQVTLSCSPISGHRSVSWYQQTPGQGLQFLFEYFSETQRNKGNFPGRFSGRQFSNSRSEMNVSTLELGDSALYLCASSLAKGGEQYFGPGTRLTVT.

V is TRBV6-5 and J is TRBJ1-1; D gene ambiguous. Trimming cost V 3 bases and J 4 bases, with 9 bases left between them. The CDR3 sequence is 13 residues long. Per germline, CDR1 MNHEY and CDR2 SVGAGI. The CDR3 DNA follows: TGTGCCAGCAGTTATGGGCGTCTCACTGAAGCTTTCTTT. As protein: CASSYGRLTEAFF.